Listed below are T cell receptor beta chains from one sample, sequenced in a study of blood T cell repertoires in COVID-19. The assay was immunoSEQ multiplex PCR, and TCRdb's table has in-frame clones only and misses some. The repertoire holds some 100,000 clones, with 85% to 90% as singletons. Sequencing was carried out using peripheral blood. The receptors were gathered from a woman older than 75 with active COVID-19. Both conserved end residues are part of each CDR3.

>TRBJ2-1|TRBV9
CASSVRSGSSYNEQFF
>TRBJ2-1|TRBV7-2
CASSYDGTSGPYNEQFF
>TRBJ2-5|TRBV28
CASSRTFQETQYF
>TRBJ2-5|TRBV5-1
CASRTTPNQETQYF
>TRBJ2-1|TRBV10-3
CAISPGLANNEQFF
>TRBJ2-2|TRBV10-1
CASSQYTGELFF
>TRBJ2-7|TRBV29-1
CSAISGRSSYEQYF
>TRBJ2-1|TRBV18
CASSATGTGFPNEQFF
>TRBJ2-3|TRBV5-6
CASSSPTSGSTDTQYF
>TRBJ1-2|TRBV28
CASLRQGLNYGYTF
>TRBJ2-7|TRBV18
CASSRGALTYEQYF
>TRBJ1-5|TRBV7-2
CASSSRQGGNQPQHF
>TRBJ1-2|TRBV29-1
CSGGGQGANGYTF
>TRBJ2-3|TRBV19
CASSEGQTGGRTDTQYF
>TRBJ2-5|TRBV5-1
CATSIPHTRLTGAEWLGETQYF
>TRBJ2-3|TRBV30
CAWRGTGGGGTQYF
>TRBJ1-4|TRBV28
CASSPGWSGTNEKLFF
>TRBJ2-1|TRBV7-2
CASSTLAGGWDEQFF
>TRBJ2-7|TRBV7-2
CASNPGLATEQYF
>TRBJ2-3|TRBV19
CASSIAGARTGSKDTQYF
>TRBJ1-5|TRBV4-1
CASSLTGTLPQPQHF
>TRBJ1-1|TRBV29-1
CSANRGIAEAFF
>TRBJ1-2|TRBV5-6
CASSPRVGRGGYGYTF